This TCR beta chain was documented in a study of T cell responses to AZD1222 COVID-19 vaccine. Profiled with immunoSEQ multiplex PCR; TCRdb holds only in-frame clones, not every one. The sample lists roughly 140,000 clones; about 90% were seen once. Here the sequenced sample was peripheral blood, taken on day 0 of MenACWY control vaccination. The receptor was isolated from an adult in good health.

The CDR3 loop reads CASSLRTGGADTQYF. The CDR3 nucleotides are TGTGCCAGCAGCTTACGGACAGGGGGCGCGGATACGCAGTATTTT. The gene calls are TRBV7-2 and TRBJ2-3; TRBD1 aligns across 11 bases. V lost 2 bases and J lost 6; bases outside the gene matches: 4. Germline V CDR1 and CDR2: SGHTA, FQGNSA. There are 15 residues in the CDR3.